This T cell receptor (beta chain) comes out of a study of identical twins' blood T cells. TCRdb processed the 5' RACE reads anew with MiXCR; each CDR3 protein has one entry. The data hold a few hundred thousand distinct CDR3 sequences, with approximately 30% observed a single time. On this clonotype itself: The junction does not match germline at one end; this may be a read error.

This CDR3 has 14 amino acids. Germline V gene sequence: CDR1 MNHEY, CDR2 SMNVEV (reference sequence). This clonotype was sampled from a woman aged 18 to 55 in good health. This chain uses TRBV27 with TRBJ2-5; D unclear. Sequenced material: PBMCs. CDR3 in amino acids: CASSLGSSQEAQYF. CDR3 in DNA: TGTGCCAGCAGTTTAGGTAGCAGTCAAGAGGCCCAGTACTTC.